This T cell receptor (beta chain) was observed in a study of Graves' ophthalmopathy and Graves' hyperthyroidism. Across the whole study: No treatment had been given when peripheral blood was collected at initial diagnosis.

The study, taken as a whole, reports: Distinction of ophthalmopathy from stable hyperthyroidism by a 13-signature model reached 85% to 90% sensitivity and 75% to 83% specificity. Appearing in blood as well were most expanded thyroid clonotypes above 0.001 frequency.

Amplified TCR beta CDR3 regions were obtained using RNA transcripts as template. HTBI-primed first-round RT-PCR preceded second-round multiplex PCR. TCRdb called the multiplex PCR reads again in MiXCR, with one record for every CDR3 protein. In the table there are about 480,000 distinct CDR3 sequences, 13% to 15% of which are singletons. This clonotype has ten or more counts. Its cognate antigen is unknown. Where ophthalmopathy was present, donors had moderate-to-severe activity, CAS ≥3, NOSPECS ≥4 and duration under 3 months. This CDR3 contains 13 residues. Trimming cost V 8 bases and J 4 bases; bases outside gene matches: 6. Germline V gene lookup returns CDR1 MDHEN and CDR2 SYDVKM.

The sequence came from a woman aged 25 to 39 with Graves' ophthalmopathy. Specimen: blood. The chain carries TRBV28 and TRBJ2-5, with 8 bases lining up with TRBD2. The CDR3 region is CASGAAGGETQYF. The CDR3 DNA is TGTGCCAGCGGCGCGGCGGGGGGAGAGACCCAGTACTTC.